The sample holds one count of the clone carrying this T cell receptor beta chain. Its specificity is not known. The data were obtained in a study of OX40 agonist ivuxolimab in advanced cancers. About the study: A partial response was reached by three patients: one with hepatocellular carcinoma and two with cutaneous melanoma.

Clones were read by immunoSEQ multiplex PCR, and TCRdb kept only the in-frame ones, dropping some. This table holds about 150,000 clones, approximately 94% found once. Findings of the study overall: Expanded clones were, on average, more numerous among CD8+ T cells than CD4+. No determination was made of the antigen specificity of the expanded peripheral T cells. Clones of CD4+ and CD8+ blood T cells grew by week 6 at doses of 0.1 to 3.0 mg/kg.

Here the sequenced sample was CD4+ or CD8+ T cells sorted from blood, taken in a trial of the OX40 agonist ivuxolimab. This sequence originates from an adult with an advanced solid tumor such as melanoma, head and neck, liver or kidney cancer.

The CDR3 sequence: CASSTGGAGANVLTF. CDR3 DNA sequence: TGTGCCAGCAGCACAGGGGGCGCTGGGGCCAACGTCCTGACTTTC. The chain employs TRBV28 and TRBJ2-6; 9 bases fit TRBD1. Germline V gene lookup returns CDR1 MDHEN and CDR2 SYDVKM. The V and J ends lost 6 bases and 2 bases, in that order; junction bases with no gene match: 2. The CDR3 sequence is 15 residues long.